The 30 T cell receptor beta chains given below trace back to one sample, sequenced in a study of blood T cell repertoires in COVID-19. The data were produced by immunoSEQ multiplex PCR, yet TCRdb's version contains in-frame clones alone and is incomplete. The sample shows 250,000 or so clones, 86% of them seen only once. The sequencing sample was made of peripheral blood. Source of these receptors: a man aged 35-49 years with active or convalescent COVID-19.

The chain is built from TRBV5-1 and TRBJ2-3; 7 nucleotides match TRBD1. The V gene end was trimmed by 0 bases and the J gene end by 4 bases; junction bases not matched to a gene: 8. The V gene's germline CDR1 is SGHRS and CDR2 YFSETQ. This CDR3 comprises 16 residues. CDR3 sequence reads: CASSLVDGTVPDTQYF. The CDR3 DNA follows: TGCGCCAGCAGCTTGGTTGATGGGACAGTGCCAGATACGCAGTATTTT.

The gene calls are TRBV19 and TRBJ2-1, with 9 bases matching TRBD2. V dropped 4 bases and J dropped 7; count of bases not matched to a gene: 8. CDR3 length equals 15 residues. CDR1 and CDR2 (germline): LNHDA, SQIVND (reference sequence). In nucleotides, the CDR3 is TGTGCCAGTAGTAGGGCGGGGGGGCGAATGAATGAGCAGTTCTTC. Translated, it gives CASSRAGGRMNEQFF.

This clone has just one count. The gene calls are TRBV18 and TRBJ1-5, with D maybe TRBD1 (5 bases). Trimming took 4 bases from V and 1 from J, leaving 8 bases between them. The germline CDR1 and CDR2 sequences are KGHSH and LQKENI. This CDR3 region has 14 residues. This CDR3 is CASSQGSSNQPQHF. CDR3 nucleotide sequence: TGTGCCAGCTCACAGGGGTCCAGCAATCAGCCCCAGCATTTT.

The genes are TRBV21-1 and TRBJ1-2; the table gives TRBD1 as D, unverified against the DNA. TRBV21-1 counts as a pseudogene. CDR3 size: 16 residues. The CDR3 loop reads CASSMTPEQGTGCYTF. The CDR3 DNA follows: TGTGCCAGCAGCATGACCCCGGAACAGGGGACCGGGTGCTACACCTTC.

Written as DNA, the CDR3 is TGTGCCAGCAGCTTATTCCCGGGACAGCAGAACAATAATTCACCCCTCCACTTT. It yields the protein CASSLFPGQQNNNSPLHF. The chain combines TRBV7-3 with TRBJ1-6; the match to TRBD1 covers 7 bases. Germline-derived CDR1 and CDR2 are SGHTA and FQGTGA. Trimming at V came to 2 bases and at J to 5 bases, leaving 12 bases not matched to a gene. This CDR3 region has 18 residues.

The chain recombines TRBV6-2 or TRBV6-3 with TRBJ1-2; D is uncertain. The V end was cut by 5 bases, the J end by 9 bases, with 13 bases between. This CDR3 is built from 12 residues. The V gene's germline CDR1 is MNHEY and CDR2 SVGEGT. CDR3 nucleotide sequence: TGTGCCAGCAGTCACGGTCCGGGGAGCTACACCTTC. This codes for CASSHGPGSYTF.

The genes are TRBV2 and TRBJ2-7; D is undetermined. The CDR3 is 12 residues long. Germline values: CDR1 SNHLY, CDR2 FYNNEI. Trimming took off 2 bases at V and 4 bases at J, with 6 bases between the two ends. CDR3 coding DNA: TGTGCCAGCAGTGAAACACAGTACGAGCAGTACTTC. It yields the protein CASSETQYEQYF.

This clone appeared once. Within the sample, other DNA sequences also encode this same CDR3. The chain couples TRBV6-1 to TRBJ2-3; 8 nucleotides line up with TRBD1. The CDR3 sequence is 15 residues long. Germline-derived CDR1 and CDR2 are MNHNS and SASEGT. V dropped 3 bases and J dropped 0; count of bases not matched to a gene: 2. The CDR3 sequence is CASSDRDRSTDTQYF. Written as DNA, the CDR3 is TGTGCCAGCAGTGACAGGGACAGGAGCACAGATACGCAGTATTTT.

The CDR3 reads CASSRNRDSGNTIYF. DNA for the CDR3: TGTGCCAGCAGCCGCAACCGGGACAGTGGAAACACCATATATTTT. This chain uses TRBV6-5 with TRBJ1-3; TRBD1 agrees at 7 bases. V was clipped by 6 bases and J by 3 bases; unmatched bases: 8. CDR3 size: 15 residues. Germline assignment: CDR1 MNHEY and CDR2 SVGAGI.

This sequence joins TRBV7-3 and TRBJ1-1; 8 positions match TRBD1. Germline V gene sequence: CDR1 SGHTA, CDR2 FQGTGA. Trimming took 4 bases from V and 2 from J; bases not matched to a gene: 15. This CDR3 contains 18 residues. CDR3 DNA sequence: TGTGCCAGCAGCTCCCAAACAGGGGGTGACCCCCAAAACACTGAAGCTTTCTTT. Translating gives CASSSQTGGDPQNTEAFF.

The chain employs TRBV4-1 and TRBJ2-7; tentative D call: TRBD2 (6 bases). Germline V CDR1 and CDR2: MGHRA, YSYEKL. V gave up 5 bases and J gave up 2 bases, with 16 bases separating them. The CDR3 is 15 residues long. This chain's CDR3 is CASSGLGTRTYEQYF. CDR3 nucleotide sequence: TGCGCCAGCAGCGGACTTGGGACTCGTACCTACGAGCAGTACTTC.

The chain has TRBV2 and TRBJ2-2; TRBD2 might be the D (5 bases). V was trimmed by 6 bases and J by 3 bases, leaving 11 bases between them. This CDR3 region has 14 residues. CDR1 and CDR2 (germline): SNHLY, FYNNEI. This CDR3 reads CASRVGSHTGELFF. CDR3 bases: TGTGCCAGCAGGGTGGGGAGCCACACCGGGGAGCTGTTTTTT.

The chain combines TRBV14 with TRBJ2-5; 8 bases are a match to TRBD2. Germline V gene sequence: CDR1 SGHDN, CDR2 FVKESK. Unmatched junction bases numbered 4, after V lost 0 bases and J lost 4 bases. There are 15 residues in the CDR3. This CDR3 is CASSQEPRGGETQYF. The DNA for the CDR3 is TGTGCCAGCAGCCAAGAGCCCCGGGGGGGAGAGACCCAGTACTTC.

This clone was detected once. V gene TRBV5-6 combines with J gene TRBJ1-3, with 10 bases aligning to TRBD1. The CDR3 sequence is 15 residues long. Per germline, CDR1 SGHDT and CDR2 YYEEEE. The trim removed 3 bases at V and 4 bases at J, leaving 4 bases unmatched. CDR3 coding DNA: TGTGCCAGCAGCTACGGGACAGGGGTAGGAAACACCATATATTTT. Translated, it gives CASSYGTGVGNTIYF.

This rearrangement joins TRBV12-2 to TRBJ2-7; the D call TRBD2 from the table was never checked on the DNA. TRBV12-2 is a known pseudogene. CDR3 length equals 17 residues. CDR3 nucleotides: TGTGCAAGTCGCTTAGCCCCCCCGGGACTAGCGGCTTACGAGCAGTACTTC. It translates to CASRLAPPGLAAYEQYF.

A few counts support this clone. J is TRBJ2-3 and V is TRBV4-2, with 10 bases that match TRBD2. The CDR3 runs to 16 residues. Germline lookup yields CDR1 LGHNA and CDR2 YNFKEQ. V lost 0 bases, J lost 4 bases, and 4 bases stayed unmatched. DNA of the CDR3: TGTGCCAGCAGCCAAGATAGCGGACTAGCGGCAGATACGCAGTATTTT. Its protein product is CASSQDSGLAADTQYF.

Here the CDR3 reads CASSVGNVRGTDTQYF. CDR3 sequence (DNA): TGTGCCAGCAGCGTAGGGAATGTGAGGGGCACAGATACGCAGTATTTT. The chain links TRBV9 to TRBJ2-3; D may be TRBD2 (5 bases). Germline values: CDR1 SGDLS, CDR2 YYNGEE. The CDR3 loop spans 16 amino acids. V lost 0 bases and J lost 1, with 12 bases in between.

CDR3 amino acids: CASSETGRHQPQHF. The CDR3 coding sequence is TGTGCCAGCAGTGAGACAGGGCGTCATCAGCCCCAGCATTTT. The chain uses TRBV6-1 and TRBJ1-5, with 7 nucleotides matching TRBD1. The ends lost 3 bases at V and 5 bases at J; junction bases unmatched: 4. The CDR3 is 14 amino acids. The germline V gene encodes CDR1 MNHNS and CDR2 SASEGT.

This clone was detected once. V and J are TRBV30 and TRBJ2-3, with D perhaps matching TRBD1 (6 bases). CDR3 length equals 14 residues. Germline assignment: CDR1 GTSNPN and CDR2 SVGIG (reference sequence). The V gene lost 0 bases and the J gene lost 3 bases, with 10 bases spanning the gap. The DNA of the CDR3 is TGTGCCTGGAGTGTACAGGGTGGGACAGATACGCAGTATTTT. It yields the protein CAWSVQGGTDTQYF. Complete variable domain (other parts from reference TRBV30 and TRBJ2-3): SQTIHQWPATLVQPVGSPLSLECTVEGTSNPNLYWYRQAAGRGLQLLFYSVGIGQISSEVPQNLSASRPQDRQFILSSKKLLLSDSGFYLCAWSVQGGTDTQYFGPGTRLTVL.

The chain employs TRBV11-2 and TRBJ2-7; TRBD2 might be the D (6 bases). Germline values: CDR1 SGHAT, CDR2 FQNNGV. Trimming took off 7 bases at V and 2 bases at J, with 15 bases between the two ends. CDR3 length: 14 residues. This chain's CDR3 is CASTIRGLPYEQYF. As DNA, the CDR3 is TGTGCCAGCACCATCCGGGGACTTCCCTACGAGCAGTACTTC.

J is TRBJ1-5 and V is TRBV12-2. TRBV12-2 is an annotated pseudogene. CDR3 length: 18 residues. The CDR3 loop is CASRLVSSRGRPNQPQHF. CDR3 coding DNA: TGTGCAAGTCGCTTAGTTTCCTCGCGGGGACGCCCCAATCAGCCCCAGCATTTT.

This clone was seen once. The CDR3 DNA is TGTGCCACCAGGGTAGCGGGATCGAACACCGGGGAGCTGTTTTTT. Amino acids: CATRVAGSNTGELFF. V and J are TRBV15 and TRBJ2-2; 8 positions agree with TRBD2. There are 15 residues in the CDR3. The germline V gene has CDR1 LNHNV and CDR2 YYDKDF (reference sequence). J lost 0 bases, V lost 6 bases, and 3 bases had no gene match.

The chain uses TRBV19 and TRBJ1-4, with a weak D call TRBD1 (6 bases). CDR1 and CDR2 (germline): LNHDA, SQIVND (reference sequence). V shed 7 bases and J shed 3 bases, with 12 bases lying between them. This CDR3 has 14 amino acids. The DNA of the CDR3 is TGTGCCAGTAATTTGGGGGCGGCTAATGAAAAACTGTTTTTT. Translating gives CASNLGAANEKLFF.

A few counts support this clone. This sequence joins TRBV5-4 and TRBJ1-1, with D uncertain. The CDR3 sequence is 13 residues long. Germline loops: CDR1 SGHNT, CDR2 YYREEE (reference sequence). Trimming took off 5 bases at V and 3 bases at J, with 11 bases between the two ends. The CDR3 region is CASRDLRDTEAFF. The CDR3 region has the DNA TGTGCCAGCAGAGACTTGAGGGACACTGAAGCTTTCTTT.

The CDR3 nucleotides read TGCGCCAGCAGCCCGGGCGGGCGGGGAGAGGGGCAGTTCTTC. Its protein is CASSPGGRGEGQFF. The V and J genes are TRBV5-1 and TRBJ2-1; weak D call: TRBD2 (6 bases). CDR1 and CDR2 (germline): SGHRS, YFSETQ. The V and J ends lost 4 bases and 12 bases respectively, with 20 bases between them. CDR3 size: 14 residues.

This rearrangement joins TRBV6-5 to TRBJ2-7; 9 bases line up with TRBD1. The CDR3 is made up of 15 amino acids. CDR1 and CDR2 from the germline V gene are MNHEY and SVGAGI. Unmatched junction bases numbered 10, after V lost 8 bases and J lost 2 bases. In DNA form, the CDR3 reads TGTGCCAGCGCCCCCGGGACAGGGTTCGCCTACGAGCAGTACTTC. It translates to CASAPGTGFAYEQYF.

The chain uses TRBV3-1 (or the pseudogene TRBV3-2) and TRBJ1-1, with 11 bases identical to TRBD1. The V gene end was trimmed by 3 bases and the J gene end by 4 bases; junction bases not matched to a gene: 4. There are 15 residues in the CDR3. The germline CDR1 and CDR2 sequences are LGHDT and YNNKEL (reference sequence). The CDR3 region has the DNA TGTGCCAGCAGCCACCCGGGACAGGGGGGCACTGAAGCTTTCTTT. It translates to CASSHPGQGGTEAFF.

The chain combines TRBV2 with TRBJ2-5, with TRBD1 as a possible D gene (5 bases). This CDR3 has 13 amino acids. The germline V gene has CDR1 SNHLY and CDR2 FYNNEI. With 7 bases removed from V and 1 base from J, the gap between germline ends came to 10 bases. The CDR3 bases are TGTGCCAGCAAGGTACAGGCCCAAGAGACCCAGTACTTC. It encodes CASKVQAQETQYF. Supplemented by reference TRBV2 and TRBJ2-5, the full variable domain reads EPEVTQTPSHQVTQMGQEVILRCVPISNHLYFYWYRQILGQKVEFLVSFYNNEISEKSEIFDDQFSVERPDGSNFTLKIRSTKLEDSAMYFCASKVQAQETQYFGPGTRLLVL.

The chain couples TRBV28 to TRBJ1-2; TRBD1 agrees at 8 bases. Per germline, CDR1 MDHEN and CDR2 SYDVKM. This CDR3 spans 13 amino acids. The ends lost 6 bases at V and 7 bases at J; junction bases unmatched: 7. The CDR3 loop is CASRSGGRSGYTF. The CDR3 DNA is TGTGCCAGCAGGTCAGGGGGCCGAAGTGGCTACACCTTC.

This chain uses TRBV19 with TRBJ2-7; 7 nucleotides line up with TRBD2. Per germline, CDR1 LNHDA and CDR2 SQIVND (reference sequence). The CDR3 consists of 14 residues. The J segment lost 0 bases and the V segment lost 7 bases, leaving 6 bases of the junction unmatched. The CDR3 nucleotides read TGTGCCAGTACATCGCGGGGGAACTCCTACGAGCAGTACTTC. Translation gives CASTSRGNSYEQYF.